The 25 T cell receptor beta chains reported below all come from one sample, sequenced in a study of blood T cell repertoires in COVID-19. Clones were read by immunoSEQ multiplex PCR, and TCRdb kept only the in-frame ones, dropping some. The repertoire holds 75,000 to 85,000 clones, with roughly 84% as singletons. The sample taken for sequencing was peripheral blood. The source of these receptors is a man aged 60 to 75 with COVID-19, enrolled during active disease.

The chain recombines TRBV10-3 with TRBJ1-1; D is possibly TRBD1 (6 bases). Germline values: CDR1 ENHRY, CDR2 SYGVKD. Trimming stripped 9 bases from V and 3 bases from J, with 11 bases between. The CDR3 sequence is 12 residues long. CDR3 sequence (DNA): TGTGCCATAGGGGGTAGTGACACTGAAGCTTTCTTT. Encoded protein: CAIGGSDTEAFF.

The J gene is TRBJ2-7, the V gene TRBV4-2; 12 positions agree with TRBD2. V trimming: 4 bases; J trimming: 3 bases; junction bases outside the gene matches: 4. This CDR3 comprises 15 residues. CDR1 is LGHNA and CDR2 is YNFKEQ in the germline V gene. CDR3 coding DNA: TGTGCCAGCAGCCCCTCGACTAGCGGGAGCTACGAGCAGTACTTC. Its translation: CASSPSTSGSYEQYF.

This clone was detected only once. The CDR3 spells CASSVASGRQETQYF. As DNA, the CDR3 is TGCGCCAGCAGCGTGGCTAGCGGGAGGCAAGAGACCCAGTACTTC. This rearrangement joins TRBV5-1 to TRBJ2-5, with 11 bases aligning to TRBD2. Unmatched junction bases numbered 4, after V lost 4 bases and J lost 2 bases. The CDR3 consists of 15 residues. Per germline, CDR1 SGHRS and CDR2 YFSETQ.

This sequence joins TRBV29-1 and TRBJ1-2, with D unclear. This CDR3 is 11 amino acids long. V lost 3 bases to trimming and J lost 5 bases, with 7 bases between them. Per germline, CDR1 SQVTM and CDR2 ANQGSEA. CDR3 in amino acids: CSVDQRYGYTF. CDR3 in DNA: TGCAGCGTTGACCAGCGTTATGGCTACACCTTC. The complete variable domain, with remaining parts taken from reference TRBV29-1 and TRBJ1-2, reads SAVISQKPSRDICQRGTSLTIQCQVDSQVTMMFWYRQQPGQSLTLIATANQGSEATYESGFVIDKFPISRPNLTFSTLTVSNMSPEDSSIYLCSVDQRYGYTFGSGTRLTVV.

J is TRBJ2-3 and V is TRBV12-5; 8 nucleotides match TRBD1. Trimming cost V 1 base and J 5 bases; bases outside gene matches: 5. The germline gives CDR1 LGHNT, CDR2 FRNRAP. The CDR3 is 15 residues long. In DNA form, the CDR3 reads TGTGCTAGTGGTTTGGGGCTAACAGGGGGAGATACGCAGTATTTT. Translating it yields CASGLGLTGGDTQYF.

V and J are TRBV14 and TRBJ1-6; TRBD1 is a possible D gene (6 bases). The germline V and J ends were trimmed by 3 bases and 14 bases, with 17 bases remaining between them. Germline loops: CDR1 SGHDN, CDR2 FVKESK. The CDR3 sequence is 14 residues long. DNA for the CDR3: TGTGCCAGCAGCCAGGGGACAACCCTTTCGTCCCTCCACTTT. Protein: CASSQGTTLSSLHF.

The chain recombines TRBV5-1 with TRBJ2-7; 7 bases line up with TRBD1. Germline trimming cut 5 bases from V and 3 bases from J; bases unmatched to any gene: 11. The CDR3 has 15 residues. Germline CDR1 SGHRS, CDR2 YFSETQ. The CDR3 nucleotides read TGCGCCAGCAGTCCCCTCCGGGACAGACTCTACGAGCAGTACTTC. Its protein is CASSPLRDRLYEQYF.

V usage is TRBV7-6 and J usage is TRBJ2-3, with 8 bases fitting TRBD1. The CDR3 extends over 16 amino acids. The trim removed 5 bases at V and 2 bases at J, leaving 9 bases unmatched. CDR1 is SGHVS and CDR2 is FNYEAQ in the germline V gene. CDR3 coding DNA: TGTGCCAGCAGCATAGGACAGGGCCGGTCCACAGATACGCAGTATTTT. Translating it yields CASSIGQGRSTDTQYF.

The V gene is TRBV24-1, the J gene TRBJ2-1, with 8 bases matching TRBD2. The CDR3 contains 18 residues. After removal of 1 base from V and 6 bases from J, the junction contained 13 bases not matched to a gene. CDR1 KGHDR and CDR2 SFDVKD come from the germline V gene. CDR3 in amino acids: CATSDFSREGWRANEQFF. Written as DNA, the CDR3 is TGTGCCACCAGTGATTTCTCACGGGAGGGATGGAGGGCCAATGAGCAGTTCTTC.

V gene TRBV19 combines with J gene TRBJ1-5; 7 bases line up with TRBD1. The CDR3 is made up of 15 amino acids. V trimming: 5 bases; J trimming: 2 bases; junction bases outside the gene matches: 6. The germline V gene encodes CDR1 LNHDA and CDR2 SQIVND (reference sequence). In DNA, the CDR3 is TGTGCCAGTAGTCCAGGGGGTGTAGGCAATCAGCCCCAGCATTTT. Translating gives CASSPGGVGNQPQHF. The entire variable domain, with the rest obtained from reference TRBV19 and TRBJ1-5, is as follows: DGGITQSPKYLFRKEGQNVTLSCEQNLNHDAMYWYRQDPGQGLRLIYYSQIVNDFQKGDIAEGYSVSREKKESFPLTVTSAQKNPTAFYLCASSPGGVGNQPQHFGDGTRLSIL.

The V and J genes are TRBV7-3 and TRBJ2-1, with TRBD1 as a possible D gene (6 bases). Germline V lookup: CDR1 SGHTA, CDR2 FQGTGA. Trimming pared 0 bases from V and 9 bases from J, leaving 15 bases between. The CDR3 runs 15 residues. CDR3 amino acids: CASSLTPSGTSEQFF. The DNA of the CDR3 is TGTGCCAGCAGCTTAACCCCCTCGGGGACATCTGAGCAGTTCTTC.

The CDR3 region has the DNA TGTGCCAGCAGCCCCGGCGCCAGGGGCAACAATCAGCCCCAGCATTTT. Its protein is CASSPGARGNNQPQHF. The V and J genes are TRBV3-1 (or the pseudogene TRBV3-2) and TRBJ1-5, with a tentative D call TRBD1 (6 bases). Germline V CDR1 and CDR2: LGHDT, YNNKEL (reference sequence). The CDR3 consists of 16 residues. V was trimmed by 4 bases and J by 3 bases, leaving 16 bases between them.

This chain uses TRBV5-1 with TRBJ2-1; 10 bases are shared with TRBD2. From germline, CDR1 is SGHRS and CDR2 YFSETQ. There are 17 residues in the CDR3. After removal of 3 bases from V and 2 bases from J, the junction contained 8 bases not matched to a gene. The CDR3 reads CASSSGTSVTPYNEQFF. CDR3 nucleotide sequence: TGCGCCAGCAGCTCCGGGACTAGCGTGACACCCTACAATGAGCAGTTCTTC.

V is TRBV3-1 (or the pseudogene TRBV3-2) and J is TRBJ1-1, with D unresolved. Germline lookup yields CDR1 LGHDT and CDR2 YNNKEL (reference sequence). Between the trimmed V and J ends, which lost 4 bases and 5 bases, there was a span of 14 bases. The CDR3 sequence is 14 residues long. The CDR3 DNA follows: TGTGCCAGCAGCCCTCGGGAGGTTGAGACTGAAGCTTTCTTT. This translates into CASSPREVETEAFF.

The chain joins TRBV11-2 to TRBJ1-3; tentatively, D is TRBD1 (6 bases). In germline, CDR1 is SGHAT, CDR2 FQNNGV. The CDR3 has 16 residues. V lost 6 bases to trimming and J lost 0 bases, with 15 bases between them. The CDR3 bases are TGTGCCAGCAGGGGGCTTAGGACAGCCTCTGGAAACACCATATATTTT. It yields the protein CASRGLRTASGNTIYF.

The rearrangement joins TRBV6-5 to TRBJ1-1; D call uncertain. Germline V gene lookup returns CDR1 MNHEY and CDR2 SVGAGI. The CDR3 sequence is 16 residues long. Trimming took off 1 base at V and 3 bases at J, with 15 bases between the two ends. CDR3 DNA sequence: TGTGCCAGCAGTTACTACAAGTTCGGGATGGACACTGAAGCTTTCTTT. It translates to CASSYYKFGMDTEAFF.

The chain is built from TRBV5-4 and TRBJ2-5, with a tentative D call TRBD2 (6 bases). The CDR3 is 14 residues long. Trimming shortened V by 5 bases and J by 3 bases, and 14 bases separated the two germline ends. Germline CDR1 SGHNT, CDR2 YYREEE (reference sequence). The chain's CDR3 is CASRGPGEKETQYF. The CDR3, as DNA: TGTGCCAGCAGAGGTCCGGGGGAAAAAGAGACCCAGTACTTC.

V and J are TRBV5-5 and TRBJ2-7, with TRBD2 matching over 13 bases. The CDR3 has 16 amino acids. V gave up 3 bases and J gave up 0 bases; unmatched junction bases: 3. Per germline, CDR1 SGHKS and CDR2 YYEKEE (reference sequence). The CDR3 here is CASSSGTSGTSYEQYF. Written as DNA, the CDR3 is TGTGCCAGCAGCTCTGGGACTAGCGGGACCTCCTACGAGCAGTACTTC.

This chain joins TRBV18 and TRBJ1-2; D not certain. This CDR3 is 11 amino acids long. CDR1 KGHSH and CDR2 LQKENI come from the germline V gene. Trimming pared 6 bases from V and 5 bases from J, leaving 7 bases between. Here the CDR3 reads CASSNQYGYTF. The CDR3 DNA reads as TGTGCCAGCTCTAACCAGTATGGCTACACCTTC.

V and J are TRBV19 and TRBJ1-1, with D perhaps TRBD1 (5 bases). The CDR3 spans 14 residues. Trimming cost V 7 bases and J 0 bases, with 12 bases left between them. Germline CDR1 LNHDA, CDR2 SQIVND (reference sequence). DNA for the CDR3: TGTGCCAGTAATTCTGGGGCCCTGAACACTGAAGCTTTCTTT. It is translated as CASNSGALNTEAFF.

V gene TRBV20-1 combines with J gene TRBJ2-7; 11 nucleotides line up with TRBD2. The CDR3 consists of 16 residues. Per the germline V gene, CDR1 is DFQATT and CDR2 is SNEGSKA (reference sequence). V was clipped by 3 bases and J by 0 bases; unmatched bases: 7. The CDR3 bases are TGCAGTGCTAGTGATCTAGCGGGGGGACTCTCCTACGAGCAGTACTTC. This codes for CSASDLAGGLSYEQYF.

This clone turned up a few times. The rearrangement uses TRBV10-3 and TRBJ2-7; D remains unclear. V was pared by 3 bases and J by 4 bases, with 4 bases between. Germline V lookup: CDR1 ENHRY, CDR2 SYGVKD. The CDR3 is made up of 11 amino acids. The CDR3 here is CAISDVYEQYF. The CDR3 DNA reads TGTGCCATCAGTGACGTTTACGAGCAGTACTTC.

The CDR3 nucleotides read TGTGCCAGCAGCCCTTCAGGGATGAACACTGAAGCTTTCTTT. It yields the protein CASSPSGMNTEAFF. The chain recombines TRBV3-1 (or the pseudogene TRBV3-2) with TRBJ1-1; D might be TRBD1 (5 bases). The CDR3 length is 14 residues. Germline CDR1 reads LGHDT; CDR2 reads YNNKEL (reference sequence). The germline V and J ends were trimmed by 4 bases and 0 bases, with 9 bases remaining between them.

This clone was detected a few times. The V call is TRBV2, the J call TRBJ2-7, with a tentative D call TRBD1 (5 bases). Trimming took off 6 bases at V and 3 bases at J, with 9 bases between the two ends. Germline V CDR1 and CDR2: SNHLY, FYNNEI. The CDR3 has 12 residues. The CDR3 nucleotides are TGTGCCAGCAGATACGACAGCTACGAGCAGTACTTC. It specifies CASRYDSYEQYF.

This chain uses TRBV28 with TRBJ1-1, with 9 positions matching TRBD1. Per germline, CDR1 MDHEN and CDR2 SYDVKM. Trimming cost V 5 bases and J 4 bases; bases outside gene matches: 11. The CDR3 extends over 16 amino acids. The DNA for the CDR3 is TGTGCCAGCAGTCCCGACAGGGGGGTAGCGATCACTGAAGCTTTCTTT. It specifies CASSPDRGVAITEAFF.